The 31 T cell receptor beta chains reported below all come from one sample, sequenced in a study of neurological immune-mediated disorders. TCRdb ran MiXCR on the 5' RACE reads and lists one entry per CDR3 protein. The data hold about 14,000 distinct CDR3 sequences, with 7% observed a single time. Material: CD8+ T cells from blood. These receptors all come from a woman aged 40-49 years in good health.

The sample holds many counts of this clonotype. This sequence joins TRBV28 and TRBJ2-5; D might be TRBD1 or TRBD2, each matching 5 bases. Per the germline V gene, CDR1 is MDHEN and CDR2 is SYDVKM. The CDR3 extends over 14 amino acids. V dropped 2 bases and J dropped 5 bases, with 12 bases sitting between them. This CDR3 is CASSLDGDPETQYF. The CDR3 DNA sequence: TGTGCCAGCAGTTTAGACGGGGACCCGGAGACCCAGTACTTC.

This clonotype was recorded at least ten times. Sequence at one end of the junction differs from germline and may be a read error. V is TRBV3-1 and J is TRBJ2-6; no clear D. The CDR3 contains 15 residues. Germline V gives CDR1 LGHDT, CDR2 YNNKEL (reference sequence). As DNA, the CDR3 is TGTGCCAACAGCCCTGCGTTGGGCGGGGCCAACGTCCTGACTTTC. Its translation: CANSPALGGANVLTF.

This clonotype was found many times. The CDR3 loop is CSAREDLNEKLFF. The CDR3 DNA reads TGCAGTGCTAGAGAAGACTTAAATGAAAAACTGTTTTTT. V gene TRBV20-1 combines with J gene TRBJ1-4; D is uncertain. Per germline, CDR1 DFQATT and CDR2 SNEGSKA (reference sequence). With 0 bases removed from V and 5 bases from J, the gap between germline ends came to 7 bases. This CDR3 spans 13 amino acids.

This clonotype was seen at least ten times. The J gene is TRBJ2-7, the V gene TRBV28; TRBD1 agrees at 7 bases. Germline V CDR1 and CDR2: MDHEN, SYDVKM. V trimming: 10 bases; J trimming: 0 bases; junction bases outside the gene matches: 6. This CDR3 is built from 13 residues. CDR3: CATLGQISYEQYF. The DNA for the CDR3 is TGTGCCACATTGGGACAGATCTCCTACGAGCAGTACTTC.

In this sample, this clonotype turned up many times. The chain uses TRBV9 and TRBJ2-3; TRBD2 matches 8 bases. Germline CDR1 is SGDLS and CDR2 is YYNGEE. The CDR3 spans 16 residues. Trimming took 4 bases from V and 0 from J; bases not matched to a gene: 7. The CDR3 protein is CASSISGGSSTDTQYF. The CDR3 DNA sequence: TGTGCCAGCAGCATCAGCGGGGGCTCTAGCACAGATACGCAGTATTTT.

This clonotype was found many times. The chain links TRBV7-8 to TRBJ1-1; D possibly corresponds to TRBD1 (5 bases). Trimming cost V 2 bases and J 3 bases, with 13 bases left between them. This CDR3 region has 15 residues. Germline loops: CDR1 SGHVS, CDR2 FQNEAQ. The DNA of the CDR3 is TGTGCCAGCAGCTTATCGGTGAAGGGGTACACTGAAGCTTTCTTT. Encoded protein: CASSLSVKGYTEAFF.

This clonotype has ten or more counts. The CDR3 bases are TGTGCCAGCAGTTTTTTGGGGACCACGCAGCCCCAGCATTTT. Its translation is CASSFLGTTQPQHF. V and J are TRBV6-2 or TRBV6-3 and TRBJ1-5; maybe TRBD1 (5 bases). The CDR3 has 14 amino acids. The ends were cut back, 4 bases at V and 7 bases at J, with 14 bases in the middle. Germline V gives CDR1 MNHEY, CDR2 SVGEGT.

This clonotype was seen at least ten times. V and J are TRBV5-6 and TRBJ2-1; D not certain. V dropped 0 bases and J dropped 4 bases, with 2 bases sitting between them. Germline CDR1 SGHDT, CDR2 YYEEEE. The CDR3 extends over 12 amino acids. The CDR3, as DNA: TGTGCCAGCAGCTTGGTTTACAATGAGCAGTTCTTC. Translation gives CASSLVYNEQFF.

This clonotype was counted at least ten times. The rearrangement joins TRBV25-1 to TRBJ1-2; no reliable D call. CDR1 is MGHDK, CDR2 SYGVNS, per germline. The CDR3 consists of 11 residues. Trimming stripped 5 bases from V and 4 bases from J, with 5 bases between. The CDR3 sequence: CASSSLYGYTF. As DNA, the CDR3 is TGTGCCAGCAGTTCACTCTATGGCTACACCTTC.

This clonotype was recorded at least ten times. The genes are TRBV19 and TRBJ1-1, with 7 bases lining up with TRBD1. V dropped 7 bases and J dropped 2; count of bases not matched to a gene: 13. The germline V gene has CDR1 LNHDA and CDR2 SQIVND (reference sequence). This CDR3 has 16 residues. The CDR3 region is CASNPVRAGGNTEAFF. For the CDR3, the DNA is TGTGCCAGTAACCCAGTTCGGGCAGGGGGAAACACTGAAGCTTTCTTT.

There are many counts of this clonotype. The gene calls are TRBV2 and TRBJ2-2; D is unclear. Deletions cut 6 bases from V and 5 bases from J, with 10 bases between. The CDR3 is made up of 13 amino acids. Per germline, CDR1 SNHLY and CDR2 FYNNEI. CDR3 bases: TGTGCCAGCAGAGGAGAGGTGACCGGGGAGCTGTTTTTT. This sequence encodes CASRGEVTGELFF.

This clonotype was counted many times. This chain uses TRBV28 with TRBJ2-4; the D is unclear. Germline assignment: CDR1 MDHEN and CDR2 SYDVKM. CDR3 length: 17 amino acids. The V end was cut by 3 bases, the J end by 1 base, with 16 bases between. The CDR3 spells CASSFLELSEAKNIQYF. The CDR3 coding sequence is TGTGCCAGCAGTTTCCTTGAGTTGAGTGAGGCCAAAAACATTCAGTACTTC.

This clonotype occurred many times. The CDR3: CASSDWDYEQYF. CDR3 coding DNA: TGTGCCAGCAGTGACTGGGACTACGAGCAGTACTTC. This chain joins TRBV7-9 and TRBJ2-7; no clear D gene. Germline V lookup: CDR1 SEHNR, CDR2 FQNEAQ (reference sequence). V lost 6 bases and J lost 3, with 9 bases in between. CDR3 size: 12 residues.

This clonotype was counted ten times or more. The chain couples TRBV12-3 or TRBV12-4 to TRBJ1-1; D is unclear. The CDR3 sequence is 14 residues long. With 3 bases removed from V and 4 bases from J, the gap between germline ends came to 12 bases. In DNA form, the CDR3 reads TGTGCCAGCAGTTTTAATTGGGCTGGCACTGAAGCTTTCTTT. Protein product: CASSFNWAGTEAFF.

CDR3 nucleotides: TGCGCCAGCAGCTTGGGGCAGGGAGACGAAAAACTGTTTTTT. The encoded protein is CASSLGQGDEKLFF. This chain joins TRBV5-1 and TRBJ1-4; the D gene is possibly TRBD1 (5 bases). Germline lookup yields CDR1 SGHRS and CDR2 YFSETQ. CDR3 length equals 14 residues. V was shortened by 0 bases and J by 8 bases, with 11 bases between the two germline ends.

CDR3 residues: CASRTLAGGPTGELFF. The CDR3 nucleotides are TGTGCCAGCAGGACACTAGCGGGAGGGCCGACCGGGGAGCTGTTTTTT. The chain couples TRBV6-6 to TRBJ2-2; 13 bases line up with TRBD2. Germline-derived CDR1 and CDR2 are MNHNY and SVGAGI (reference sequence). This CDR3 is built from 16 residues. J was trimmed by 5 bases and V by 6 bases; bases with no gene match: 6.

V and J are TRBV5-1 and TRBJ2-1; D not resolved. The V end was cut by 0 bases, the J end by 4 bases, with 5 bases between. The CDR3 loop spans 13 amino acids. Germline lookup yields CDR1 SGHRS and CDR2 YFSETQ. The CDR3 spells CASSLGGYNEQFF. CDR3 bases: TGCGCCAGCAGCTTGGGTGGGTACAATGAGCAGTTCTTC.

This clonotype was seen repeatedly, ten times or more. This rearrangement joins TRBV5-1 to TRBJ2-1, with D possibly being TRBD1 or TRBD2 (5 bases each). CDR3 size: 15 residues. Per the germline V gene, CDR1 is SGHRS and CDR2 is YFSETQ. Trimming removed 1 base from V and 9 bases from J, with 17 bases in between. The CDR3 here is CASSLRGGSGGEQFF. The DNA for the CDR3 is TGCGCCAGCAGCTTGAGGGGTGGGAGTGGGGGTGAGCAGTTCTTC.

The chain links TRBV20-1 to TRBJ1-1, with D perhaps matching TRBD1 (6 bases). This CDR3 comprises 11 residues. Germline lookup yields CDR1 DFQATT and CDR2 SNEGSKA (reference sequence). V lost 5 bases to trimming and J lost 8 bases, with 12 bases between them. The CDR3 nucleotides read TGCAGTGCTCGACAGGAAAAAGAAGCTTTCTTT. The encoded protein is CSARQEKEAFF.

There are many counts of this clonotype. The rearrangement uses TRBV9 and TRBJ2-7, with D maybe TRBD2 (5 bases). V lost 0 bases and J lost 5, with 12 bases in between. Germline assignment: CDR1 SGDLS and CDR2 YYNGEE. CDR3 length equals 14 residues. CDR3 nucleotides: TGTGCCAGCAGCGTAGAGGCTAGCCCCCACGAGCAGTACTTC. Translating gives CASSVEASPHEQYF.

This clonotype showed up many times. The rearrangement uses TRBV29-1 and TRBJ1-1; the D is unclear. V lost 2 bases, J lost 0 bases, and 16 bases lay in between. The CDR3 is made up of 16 amino acids. CDR1 and CDR2 from the germline V gene are SQVTM and ANQGSEA. The CDR3 nucleotides are TGCAGCGTTGAATCATATGCGGCATTAATGAACACTGAAGCTTTCTTT. Its translation is CSVESYAALMNTEAFF.

This clonotype was counted ten times or more. The chain couples TRBV10-3 to TRBJ2-3, with 12 positions matching TRBD2. Looked up from germline, CDR1 is ENHRY and CDR2 is SYGVKD. This CDR3 spans 15 amino acids. Trimming at V came to 6 bases and at J to 6 bases, leaving 7 bases not matched to a gene. CDR3 residues: CAISDLAGGLDTQYF. The CDR3 DNA is TGTGCCATCAGCGATCTAGCGGGGGGGCTTGATACGCAGTATTTT.

This clonotype has ten or more counts. V usage is TRBV5-1 and J usage is TRBJ1-1; D is ambiguous. CDR3 length equals 12 residues. The germline V and J ends were trimmed by 5 bases and 2 bases, with 7 bases remaining between them. Germline CDR1 and CDR2: SGHRS and YFSETQ. Here the CDR3 DNA reads TGCGCCAGCAGGCACGGAAACACTGAAGCTTTCTTT. Translating it yields CASRHGNTEAFF.

This clonotype was observed many times. The V gene is TRBV27, the J gene TRBJ2-1; perhaps D is TRBD1 or TRBD2 (5 bases each). Germline V lookup: CDR1 MNHEY, CDR2 SMNVEV (reference sequence). The CDR3 is 15 amino acids. Trimming left V 2 bases short and J 6 bases short, with 14 bases between. The CDR3 reads CASSLIGAGFNEQFF. DNA of the CDR3: TGTGCCAGCAGTTTAATAGGGGCGGGTTTCAATGAGCAGTTCTTC.

At least ten counts were recorded for this clonotype. The chain carries TRBV4-2 and TRBJ2-7; TRBD2 matches 12 bases. V was pared by 0 bases and J by 5 bases, with 2 bases of the junction left unmatched. Germline V gene sequence: CDR1 LGHNA, CDR2 YNFKEQ. The CDR3 is 15 residues long. CDR3 in amino acids: CASSQERLAGDEQYF. In nucleotides, the CDR3 is TGTGCCAGCAGCCAAGAGCGACTAGCGGGAGACGAGCAGTACTTC.

This clonotype was seen ten or more times. The chain combines TRBV5-1 with TRBJ2-7; D is possibly TRBD2 (6 bases). V shed 2 bases and J shed 5 bases, with 14 bases lying between them. In germline, CDR1 is SGHRS, CDR2 YFSETQ. CDR3 length equals 14 residues. In DNA, the CDR3 is TGCGCCAGCAGCTTCCAGATTAGCGGAGACGAGCAGTACTTC. Its translation is CASSFQISGDEQYF.

This clonotype was seen many times. CDR3 loop: CASSLQGTYNSPLHF. In DNA, the CDR3 is TGCGCCAGCAGCCTCCAGGGGACCTATAATTCACCCCTCCACTTT. The V gene is TRBV4-1, the J gene TRBJ1-6, with D possibly matching TRBD1 (6 bases). CDR1 is MGHRA, CDR2 YSYEKL, per germline. V was clipped by 4 bases and J by 2 bases, with 9 bases between them. This CDR3 has 15 amino acids.

This clonotype showed up many times. The chain has TRBV5-6 and TRBJ2-2; perhaps TRBD1 as D (6 bases). V was shortened by 4 bases and J by 0 bases, with 13 bases between the two germline ends. The CDR3 is 16 amino acids. CDR1 is SGHDT, CDR2 YYEEEE, per germline. The CDR3 DNA follows: TGTGCCAGCAGCCCAGGGGAGCCCGCGAACACCGGGGAGCTGTTTTTT. Translating gives CASSPGEPANTGELFF.

This clonotype has at least ten counts. The rearrangement uses TRBV28 and TRBJ2-1; 12 bases are a match to TRBD2. J was trimmed by 3 bases and V by 2 bases; bases with no gene match: 2. The CDR3 consists of 16 residues. Looked up from germline, CDR1 is MDHEN and CDR2 is SYDVKM. The CDR3 spells CASSLLTSGGYNEQFF. In DNA form, the CDR3 reads TGTGCCAGCAGTTTACTGACTAGCGGGGGCTACAATGAGCAGTTCTTC.

This clonotype was observed at least ten times. The chain employs TRBV7-9 and TRBJ2-6, with 9 bases aligning to TRBD1. Germline CDR1 and CDR2: SEHNR and FQNEAQ (reference sequence). The CDR3 runs 18 residues. Trimming took 2 bases from V and 4 from J; bases not matched to a gene: 9. CDR3 protein: CASSLIGRQGVGANVLTF. In nucleotides, the CDR3 is TGTGCCAGCAGCTTAATCGGGCGACAGGGGGTCGGGGCCAACGTCCTGACTTTC.

This clonotype was found many times. V gene TRBV28 combines with J gene TRBJ1-5, with D uncertain. Trimming shortened V by 5 bases and J by 2 bases, and 16 bases separated the two germline ends. The CDR3 totals 16 residues. CDR1 and CDR2 from the germline V gene are MDHEN and SYDVKM. CDR3 region: CASSPWAGYGNQPQHF. In DNA form, the CDR3 reads TGTGCCAGCAGTCCTTGGGCCGGCTATGGCAATCAGCCCCAGCATTTT.